This T cell receptor (beta chain) was obtained from a study of naive and memory T cell subsets. Concerning this clonotype: A read error may account for a junction end that differs from germline.

The beta constant-region primer was an equimolar mix of two oligonucleotides covering TRBC1 and TRBC2. Ligated cDNA was amplified by four rounds of PCR with nested alpha and beta constant-region primers and SP2. TCRdb processed the UMI-ligation and nested PCR reads anew with MiXCR; each CDR3 protein has one entry. The table lists about 82,000 distinct CDR3 sequences, over 9% of them singletons. Germline V gene lookup returns CDR1 MDHEN and CDR2 SYDVKM. This CDR3 spans 14 amino acids. This TCR came from a human donor in good health. The chain joins TRBV28 to TRBJ1-5; D might be TRBD1 (5 bases). The sequenced sample was naive CD8+ T cells from blood. The CDR3 sequence is CASNLSGPNQPQHF. The CDR3 nucleotides are TGTGCCAGCAATTTATCAGGGCCCAATCAGCCCCAGCATTTT. Using reference TRBV28 and TRBJ1-5 for the parts outside the CDR3, the full variable domain is DVKVTQSSRYLVKRTGEKVFLECVQDMDHENMFWYRQDPGLGLRLIYFSYDVKMKEKGDIPEGYSVSREKKERFSLILESASTNQTSMYLCASNLSGPNQPQHFGDGTRLSIL.